The 19 T cell receptor beta chains presented below share a single source sample, sequenced in a study of blood T cell repertoires in COVID-19. Sequencing used immunoSEQ multiplex PCR; TCRdb keeps in-frame clones, though not all of them. The sample contains about 160,000 clones, roughly 79% of which appear only once. Sequencing was done on a sample of peripheral blood. The receptor source for this set is a woman older than 75 with acute or convalescent COVID-19.

The CDR3 nucleotides are TGTGCCAGCAGTTTATTACAGGGGAAGGGCTACACCTTC. It is translated as CASSLLQGKGYTF. This sequence joins TRBV28 and TRBJ1-2, with 7 bases identical to TRBD1. V shed 1 base and J 8 bases; nucleotides not matched to a gene: 4. Germline V CDR1 and CDR2: MDHEN, SYDVKM. The CDR3 is made up of 13 amino acids.

This sequence joins TRBV11-3 and TRBJ1-1; 9 bases are a match to TRBD1. Trimming took 1 base from V and 0 from J; bases not matched to a gene: 6. The CDR3 spans 17 residues. The germline V gene encodes CDR1 SGHNT and CDR2 YENEEA. The CDR3 sequence is CASSLGRTGAVNTEAFF. Written as DNA, the CDR3 is TGTGCCAGCAGCTTAGGAAGGACAGGGGCCGTGAACACTGAAGCTTTCTTT.

The CDR3 region has the DNA TGTGCCAGCAGCTTAGAAAGGGGACAGGGGGCTCCCTACGAGCAGTACTTC. Protein product: CASSLERGQGAPYEQYF. This chain joins TRBV11-2 and TRBJ2-7; 12 positions agree with TRBD1. Germline V gene data show CDR1 as SGHAT and CDR2 as FQNNGV. The CDR3 runs 17 residues. With 0 bases clipped from V and 2 bases from J, the junction kept 5 bases outside the gene matches.

V usage is TRBV19 and J usage is TRBJ2-3; possibly TRBD1 for D (5 bases). This CDR3 has 15 residues. The V and J ends lost 3 bases and 1 base respectively, with 11 bases between them. CDR1 and CDR2 from the germline V gene are LNHDA and SQIVND (reference sequence). In DNA, the CDR3 is TGTGCCAGTAGTATCCAGGGTCGTCGCACAGATACGCAGTATTTT. It specifies CASSIQGRRTDTQYF.

The V gene is TRBV5-1, the J gene TRBJ2-1, with 7 bases matching TRBD1. Germline-derived CDR1 and CDR2 are SGHRS and YFSETQ. This CDR3 spans 14 amino acids. The junction had 8 bases not matched to a gene; V was cut back by 4 bases and J by 7 bases. Here the CDR3 reads CASSLGQELNEQFF. The CDR3 DNA follows: TGCGCCAGCAGCCTAGGACAGGAACTAAATGAGCAGTTCTTC.

The chain has TRBV5-1 and TRBJ1-2, with TRBD1 as a possible D gene (5 bases). The germline gives CDR1 SGHRS, CDR2 YFSETQ. Trimming cost V 0 bases and J 6 bases, with 15 bases left between them. The CDR3 runs 15 residues. CDR3 coding DNA: TGCGCCAGCAGCTTGGAGCGCGTACAGGCAGATGGCTACACCTTC. Translated: CASSLERVQADGYTF. The full variable domain, with the rest looked up from reference TRBV5-1 and TRBJ1-2, is KAGVTQTPRYLIKTRGQQVTLSCSPISGHRSVSWYQQTPGQGLQFLFEYFSETQRNKGNFPGRFSGRQFSNSRSEMNVSTLELGDSALYLCASSLERVQADGYTFGSGTRLTVV.

CDR3 nucleotides: TGTGCCAGCAGCCAGGGGGTACTAGCGGGACTCGGGACCCAGTACTTC. This translates into CASSQGVLAGLGTQYF. This chain uses TRBV5-4 with TRBJ2-5; 10 positions agree with TRBD2. Trimming removed 4 bases from V and 7 bases from J; junction bases left unmatched: 13. The CDR3 is made up of 16 amino acids. Germline CDR1 SGHNT, CDR2 YYREEE (reference sequence).

The rearrangement joins TRBV7-9 to TRBJ1-1; 7 nucleotides agree with TRBD1. The CDR3 runs to 14 residues. Germline CDR1 and CDR2: SEHNR and FQNEAQ (reference sequence). The J segment lost 5 bases and the V segment lost 8 bases, leaving 11 bases of the junction unmatched. The CDR3, as DNA: TGTGCCAGCGGTCCGACAGGGTTCGCTACTGAAGCTTTCTTT. Its translation is CASGPTGFATEAFF.

The V gene is TRBV15, the J gene TRBJ2-2; 8 positions match TRBD1. The CDR3 has 14 residues. Losses at the gene ends were 4 bases for V and 2 bases for J; bases not matched to a gene: 0. The germline V gene encodes CDR1 LNHNV and CDR2 YYDKDF (reference sequence). Here the CDR3 DNA reads TGTGCCACCAGCACAGGGGGCAACACCGGGGAGCTGTTTTTT. Translated, it gives CATSTGGNTGELFF.

Here the CDR3 DNA reads TGTGCCAGCAGTTACGACAGCTCCTACAATGAGCAGTTCTTC. Its protein product is CASSYDSSYNEQFF. V and J are TRBV6-2 or TRBV6-3 and TRBJ2-1; maybe TRBD1 (5 bases). Germline V CDR1 and CDR2: MNHEY, SVGEGT. There are 14 residues in the CDR3. V was shortened by 2 bases and J by 0 bases, with 5 bases between the two germline ends.

J is TRBJ2-2 and V is TRBV24-1; the D gene is possibly TRBD2 (6 bases). V was clipped by 2 bases and J by 6 bases, with 18 bases between them. CDR1 and CDR2 from the germline V gene are KGHDR and SFDVKD. The CDR3 runs to 17 residues. The CDR3 DNA is TGTGCCACCAGTGATTCGACTAGAGGCATGGGGGCCGGGGAGCTGTTTTTT. Translating it yields CATSDSTRGMGAGELFF.

The genes are TRBV30 and TRBJ1-5, with D maybe TRBD1 (5 bases). Deletions cut 0 bases from V and 2 bases from J, with 8 bases between. This CDR3 contains 14 residues. Germline values: CDR1 GTSNPN, CDR2 SVGIG (reference sequence). CDR3 amino acids: CAWSVGAGNQPQHF. The DNA of the CDR3 is TGTGCCTGGAGTGTAGGGGCAGGCAATCAGCCCCAGCATTTT.

The chain recombines TRBV3-1 (or the pseudogene TRBV3-2) with TRBJ1-1, with TRBD1 as a possible D gene (5 bases). This CDR3 is 15 amino acids long. CDR1 and CDR2 from the germline V gene are LGHDT and YNNKEL (reference sequence). V was shortened by 4 bases and J by 5 bases, with 17 bases between the two germline ends. CDR3: CASSPTFRAETEAFF. The CDR3, as DNA: TGTGCCAGCAGCCCAACCTTCAGGGCGGAGACTGAAGCTTTCTTT.

CDR3 residues: CASSSRVSRGSDEQFF. As DNA, the CDR3 is TGTGCCAGCAGCTCCCGGGTCTCTCGGGGTAGTGATGAGCAGTTCTTC. The V gene is TRBV9, the J gene TRBJ2-1, with a tentative D call TRBD2 (5 bases). The CDR3 totals 16 residues. The V end lost 4 bases, the J end lost 8 bases, and 22 bases lay between the germline ends. CDR1 and CDR2 from the germline V gene are SGDLS and YYNGEE.

This chain uses TRBV19 with TRBJ1-2; D not certain. The V gene lost 7 bases and the J gene lost 8 bases, with 17 bases spanning the gap. Germline loops: CDR1 LNHDA, CDR2 SQIVND (reference sequence). The CDR3 extends over 13 amino acids. CDR3 region: CASIDPRGFGYTF. The CDR3 coding sequence is TGTGCCAGTATTGATCCCAGAGGGTTCGGCTACACCTTC. Together with reference TRBV19 and TRBJ1-2, the CDR3 gives the full variable domain: DGGITQSPKYLFRKEGQNVTLSCEQNLNHDAMYWYRQDPGQGLRLIYYSQIVNDFQKGDIAEGYSVSREKKESFPLTVTSAQKNPTAFYLCASIDPRGFGYTFGSGTRLTVV.

In this sample, this clone turned up a few times. The genes are TRBV6-6 and TRBJ2-1, with 7 bases aligning to TRBD1. V trimming: 2 bases; J trimming: 7 bases; junction bases outside the gene matches: 11. CDR1 is MNHNY, CDR2 SVGAGI, per germline (reference sequence). There are 16 residues in the CDR3. CDR3 nucleotides: TGTGCCAGCAGTTACCACCCGAGGGGGCTTGGGAATGAGCAGTTCTTC. Protein: CASSYHPRGLGNEQFF.

This clone was observed many times. The V call is TRBV29-1, the J call TRBJ1-2; D is unclear. Germline V gene sequence: CDR1 SQVTM, CDR2 ANQGSEA. CDR3 length: 12 amino acids. Trimming removed 2 bases from V and 7 bases from J, with 11 bases in between. The CDR3 region is CSVESHAAGYTF. CDR3 in DNA: TGCAGCGTTGAAAGTCATGCGGCTGGCTACACCTTC.

This sequence joins TRBV5-4 and TRBJ2-3, with a tentative D call TRBD2 (5 bases). Germline-derived CDR1 and CDR2 are SGHNT and YYREEE (reference sequence). Trimming cost V 9 bases and J 0 bases, with 17 bases left between them. The CDR3 is made up of 15 amino acids. CDR3: CAILKGDRSTDTQYF. DNA of the CDR3: TGTGCCATCCTAAAGGGAGACCGCAGCACAGATACGCAGTATTTT.

CDR3 protein: CASSQVERGRDTQYF. The CDR3 DNA is TGTGCCAGCAGCCAAGTGGAAAGGGGGCGCGATACGCAGTATTTT. The J gene is TRBJ2-3, the V gene TRBV3-1 (or the pseudogene TRBV3-2); 7 nucleotides line up with TRBD1. The CDR3 spans 15 residues. Unmatched junction bases numbered 7, after V lost 1 base and J lost 6 bases. Germline CDR1 LGHDT, CDR2 YNNKEL (reference sequence).